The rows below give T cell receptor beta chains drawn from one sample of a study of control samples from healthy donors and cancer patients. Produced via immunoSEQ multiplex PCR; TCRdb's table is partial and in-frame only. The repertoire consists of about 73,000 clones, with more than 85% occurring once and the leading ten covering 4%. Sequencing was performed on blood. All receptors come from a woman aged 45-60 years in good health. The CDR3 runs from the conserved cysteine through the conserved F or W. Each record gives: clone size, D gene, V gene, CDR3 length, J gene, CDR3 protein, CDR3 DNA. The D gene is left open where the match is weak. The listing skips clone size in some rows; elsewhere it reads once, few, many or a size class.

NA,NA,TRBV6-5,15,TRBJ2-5,CASRLPGRIQETQYF,TGTGCCAGCAGGTTACCGGGACGGATCCAAGAGACCCAGTACTTC
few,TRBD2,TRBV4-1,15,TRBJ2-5,CASSQGTSGSVTQYF,TGCGCCAGCAGCCAGGGGACTAGCGGGAGCGTGACCCAGTACTTC
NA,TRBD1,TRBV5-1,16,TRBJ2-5,CASSFQGAPDRETQYF,TGCGCCAGCAGCTTCCAGGGGGCGCCTGATAGGGAGACCCAGTACTTC
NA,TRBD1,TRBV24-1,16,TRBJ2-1,CATSDFGTGPYNEQFF,TGTGCCACCAGTGATTTTGGGACAGGTCCCTACAATGAGCAGTTCTTC
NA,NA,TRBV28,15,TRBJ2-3,CASSLPDRRTDTQYF,TGTGCCAGCAGCCTACCTGACAGGCGCACAGATACGCAGTATTTT
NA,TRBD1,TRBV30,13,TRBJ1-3,CAGDRESGNTIYF,TGTGCCGGGGACAGGGAAAGTGGAAACACCATATATTTT
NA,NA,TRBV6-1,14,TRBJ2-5,CASSARKGQETQYF,TGTGCCAGCAGTGCCCGGAAGGGCCAAGAGACCCAGTACTTC
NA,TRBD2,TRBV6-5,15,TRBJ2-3,CASSRLAGGADTQYF,TGTGCCAGCAGTAGACTAGCGGGAGGCGCAGATACGCAGTATTTT
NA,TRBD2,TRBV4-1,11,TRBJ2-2,CASSLAGELFF,TGCGCCAGCAGCTTAGCGGGAGAGCTGTTTTTT
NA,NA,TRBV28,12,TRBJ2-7,CASSRYSYEQYF,TGTGCCAGCAGTAGATATTCCTACGAGCAGTACTTC
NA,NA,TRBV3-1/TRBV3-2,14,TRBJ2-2,CASSQEGITGELFF,TGTGCCAGCAGCCAAGAGGGGATCACCGGGGAGCTGTTTTTT
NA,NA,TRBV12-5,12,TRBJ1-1,CASGFGDTEAFF,TGTGCTAGTGGTTTTGGGGACACTGAAGCTTTCTTT
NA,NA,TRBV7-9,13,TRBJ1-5,CASSLTEDQPQHF,TGTGCCAGCAGCTTAACAGAAGATCAGCCCCAGCATTTT
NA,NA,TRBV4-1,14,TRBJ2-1,CASSQNVVSGEQFF,TGCGCCAGCAGCCAGAACGTAGTTTCTGGAGAGCAGTTCTTC
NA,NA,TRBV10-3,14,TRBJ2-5,CAISEPRIEETQYF,TGTGCCATCAGTGAGCCTCGGATAGAAGAGACCCAGTACTTC
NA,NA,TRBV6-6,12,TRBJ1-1,CASGAGLTEAFF,TGTGCCAGCGGGGCAGGGCTCACTGAAGCTTTCTTT
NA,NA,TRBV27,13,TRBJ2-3,CASSLASLDTQYF,TGTGCCAGCAGTTTAGCCAGCCTGGATACGCAGTATTTT
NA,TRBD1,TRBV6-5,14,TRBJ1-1,CASRGDRTNPEAFF,TGTGCCAGCAGAGGGGACAGAACTAACCCTGAAGCTTTCTTT
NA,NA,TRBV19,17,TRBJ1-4,CASSIAAFGATNEKLFF,TGTGCCAGTAGTATAGCGGCCTTTGGGGCAACTAATGAAAAACTGTTTTTT
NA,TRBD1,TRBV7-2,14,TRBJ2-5,CASSLDRMLETQYF,TGTGCCAGCAGCTTGGACAGGATGTTGGAGACCCAGTACTTC
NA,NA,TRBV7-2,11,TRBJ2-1,CASSLLYEQFF,TGTGCCAGCAGCTTACTGTATGAGCAGTTCTTC
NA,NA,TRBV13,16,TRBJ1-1,CASSARRDIGETEAFF,TGTGCCAGCAGCGCCCGGCGGGACATTGGAGAGACTGAAGCTTTCTTT
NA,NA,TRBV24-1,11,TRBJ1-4,CATSDSGKLFF,TGTGCCACCAGTGATAGCGGAAAACTGTTTTTT
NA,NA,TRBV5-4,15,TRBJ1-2,CASSFQTGSGYGYTF,TGTGCCAGCAGCTTCCAAACAGGGAGCGGCTATGGCTACACCTTC
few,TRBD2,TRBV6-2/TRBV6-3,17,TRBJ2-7,CASSRTPPGLVRHEQYF,TGTGCCAGCAGCCGCACTCCCCCGGGACTAGTTCGCCACGAGCAGTACTTC
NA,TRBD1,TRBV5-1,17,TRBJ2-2,CASSTPTGRINTGELFF,TGCGCCAGCAGCACACCGACAGGGCGGATCAACACCGGGGAGCTGTTTTTT
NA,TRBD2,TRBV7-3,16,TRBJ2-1,CASSLTAGGPLIEQFF,TGTGCCAGCAGCTTAACTGCGGGAGGGCCATTAATCGAGCAGTTCTTC
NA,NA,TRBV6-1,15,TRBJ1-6,CASSEAGVGLSPLHF,TGTGCCAGCAGTGAAGCCGGGGTCGGGCTGTCACCCCTCCACTTT
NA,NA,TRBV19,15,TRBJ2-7,CASSVVDSASYEQYF,TGTGCCAGTAGTGTAGTGGACAGTGCCTCCTACGAGCAGTACTTC
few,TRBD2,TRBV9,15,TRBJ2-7,CASSASGTRSYEQYF,TGTGCCAGCAGCGCTTCCGGGACTAGATCCTACGAGCAGTACTTC
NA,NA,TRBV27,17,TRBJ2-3,CASTNWTQLTSTDTQYF,TGTGCCAGCACTAACTGGACCCAGCTTACCTCCACAGATACGCAGTATTTT
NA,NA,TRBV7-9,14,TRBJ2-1,CASSHLDGYNEQFF,TGTGCCAGCAGCCACCTGGACGGCTACAATGAGCAGTTCTTC
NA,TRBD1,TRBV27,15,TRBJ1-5,CASSPGTGGFQPQHF,TGTGCCAGCAGTCCAGGGACAGGGGGTTTTCAGCCCCAGCATTTT
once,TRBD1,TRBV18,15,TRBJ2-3,CASSPRQGGTDTQYF,TGTGCCAGCTCACCCAGACAGGGGGGCACAGATACGCAGTATTTT
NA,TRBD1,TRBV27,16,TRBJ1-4,CASSALPTGVGEKLFF,TGTGCCAGCAGCGCCCTGCCGACAGGGGTGGGGGAAAAACTGTTTTTT
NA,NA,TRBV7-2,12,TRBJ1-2,CASSFERRDHTF,TGTGCCAGCAGCTTCGAGAGACGGGACCACACCTTC
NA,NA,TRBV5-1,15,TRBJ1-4,CASSFDGTSNEKLFF,TGCGCCAGCAGCTTTGATGGGACGAGTAATGAAAAACTGTTTTTT
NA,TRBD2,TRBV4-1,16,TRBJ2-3,CASSPLTSGSTDTQYF,TGCGCCAGCAGCCCCCTGACTAGCGGGAGCACAGATACGCAGTATTTT
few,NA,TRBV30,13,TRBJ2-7,CAWSEGSWTEQYF,TGTGCCTGGAGTGAAGGGAGCTGGACGGAGCAGTACTTC
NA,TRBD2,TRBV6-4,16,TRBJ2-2,CASSDGGGSNSGELFF,TGTGCCAGCAGTGACGGAGGCGGGAGCAATTCCGGGGAGCTGTTTTTT
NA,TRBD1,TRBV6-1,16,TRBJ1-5,CASSATGTGGNQPQHF,TGTGCCAGCAGTGCAACCGGGACAGGGGGGAATCAGCCCCAGCATTTT
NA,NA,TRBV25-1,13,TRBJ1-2,CATTNGINYGYTF,TGTGCCACCACCAATGGGATTAACTATGGCTACACCTTC
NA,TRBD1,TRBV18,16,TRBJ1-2,CASSPRGQVSGYGYTF,TGTGCCAGCTCACCCAGGGGGCAAGTGTCGGGCTATGGCTACACCTTC
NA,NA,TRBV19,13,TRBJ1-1,CASSTTRGTEAFF,TGTGCCAGTAGTACCACCCGGGGCACTGAAGCTTTCTTT
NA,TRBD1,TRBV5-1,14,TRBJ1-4,CASSLTAGGEKLFF,TGCGCCAGCAGCTTGACAGCAGGGGGCGAAAAACTGTTTTTT
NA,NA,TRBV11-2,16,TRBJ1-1,CASSLGRGVKGTEAFF,TGTGCCAGCAGCTTAGGAAGGGGAGTGAAGGGCACTGAAGCTTTCTTT
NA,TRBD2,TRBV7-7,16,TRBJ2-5,CASSLAGLGLQETQYF,TGTGCTAGCAGCTTAGCGGGACTAGGGTTACAAGAGACCCAGTACTTC
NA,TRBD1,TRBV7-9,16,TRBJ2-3,CASSPRTGVRTDTQYF,TGTGCCAGCAGCCCGAGGACAGGCGTTCGCACAGATACGCAGTATTTT
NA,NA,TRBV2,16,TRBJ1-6,CASTKAGSSYNSPLHF,TGTGCCAGCACCAAGGCAGGTAGCTCCTATAATTCACCCCTCCACTTT
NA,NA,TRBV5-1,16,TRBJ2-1,CASSWAGGGGYNEQFF,TGCGCCAGCAGCTGGGCCGGGGGAGGAGGGTACAATGAGCAGTTCTTC